These 13 T cell receptor beta chains were all obtained from the same sample, sequenced in a study of shared clonotypes between healthy human individuals. The table came from immunoSEQ multiplex PCR; TCRdb's copy has only in-frame clones and leaves some out. The sample consists of roughly 480,000 clones, 65% to 80% of them appearing once. The specimen sequenced was PBMCs. Receptor source: a woman aged 40-49 years in good health. Some clones in this sample may be carry-over from other donors' samples.

The J gene is TRBJ2-7, the V gene TRBV9; 8 bases agree with TRBD2. V lost 0 bases and J lost 7; bases outside the gene matches: 9. The CDR3 contains 15 residues. The germline V gene encodes CDR1 SGDLS and CDR2 YYNGEE. For the CDR3, the DNA is TGTGCCAGCAGCGTAGGAAGTAGCGGGATCAGGGAGCAGTACTTC. As protein: CASSVGSSGIREQYF.

This clone was seen a handful of times. The rearrangement links TRBV6-4 to TRBJ1-5; 8 positions match TRBD1. The V and J ends lost 0 bases and 3 bases, in that order; junction bases with no gene match: 4. The CDR3 is 16 amino acids. CDR1 is MRHNA, CDR2 SNTAGT, per germline. The CDR3 here is CASSDSRQGNNQPQHF. As DNA, the CDR3 is TGTGCCAGCAGTGACTCGAGACAGGGGAACAATCAGCCCCAGCATTTT.

This clone was seen many times. The rearrangement links TRBV5-1 to TRBJ1-1; TRBD1 matches at 11 bases. There are 14 residues in the CDR3. Germline V gene sequence: CDR1 SGHRS, CDR2 YFSETQ. Germline trimming cut 3 bases from V and 4 bases from J; bases unmatched to any gene: 2. The CDR3 region is CASSSGTGGTEAFF. In DNA, the CDR3 is TGCGCCAGCAGCTCAGGGACAGGGGGCACTGAAGCTTTCTTT.

This clone was detected ten times or more. The chain employs TRBV19 and TRBJ2-7; the D gene could be TRBD1 or TRBD2 (5 bases each). The CDR3 has 15 amino acids. The V gene lost 6 bases and the J gene lost 2 bases, with 17 bases spanning the gap. The germline CDR1 and CDR2 sequences are LNHDA and SQIVND (reference sequence). CDR3 DNA: TGTGCCAGTAGACTTCGGGGCAGGGAAGCCTACGAGCAGTACTTC. Translating gives CASRLRGREAYEQYF.

The chain uses TRBV4-2 and TRBJ2-7, with TRBD2 as a possible D gene (5 bases). The CDR3 is made up of 16 amino acids. Trimming left V 0 bases short and J 0 bases short, with 12 bases between. Germline V gene sequence: CDR1 LGHNA, CDR2 YNFKEQ. CDR3 protein: CASSQEERSSSYEQYF. CDR3 nucleotides: TGTGCCAGCAGCCAAGAGGAGCGGTCGAGCTCCTACGAGCAGTACTTC.

This chain connects TRBV28 to TRBJ1-2; tentative D call: TRBD1 (5 bases). Trimming took 11 bases from V and 2 from J, leaving 18 bases between them. The CDR3 extends over 14 amino acids. Germline V gives CDR1 MDHEN, CDR2 SYDVKM. The CDR3 loop reads CAGQVGDGNYGYTF. The CDR3 DNA is TGTGCCGGACAAGTAGGGGATGGAAACTATGGCTACACCTTC.

The chain combines TRBV7-7 with TRBJ2-6; tentatively, D is TRBD1 or TRBD2 (5 bases each). The CDR3 sequence is 15 residues long. V shed 0 bases and J shed 2 bases, with 5 bases lying between them. CDR1 and CDR2 (germline): SSHAT, FNYEAQ (reference sequence). For the CDR3, the DNA is TGTGCCAGCAGCTTAGCGGGGGCTGGGGCCAACGTCCTGACTTTC. It specifies CASSLAGAGANVLTF.

The rearrangement uses TRBV18 and TRBJ2-3; TRBD2 aligns across 8 bases. Trimming at V came to 3 bases and at J to 3 bases, leaving 5 bases not matched to a gene. The CDR3 is made up of 15 amino acids. Per germline, CDR1 KGHSH and CDR2 LQKENI. CDR3 protein: CASSPGASGTDTQYF. CDR3 DNA sequence: TGTGCCAGCTCACCGGGGGCTAGCGGGACAGATACGCAGTATTTT.

The chain recombines TRBV11-2 with TRBJ2-2; D may match TRBD1 or TRBD2 (5 bases each). V lost 5 bases, J lost 4 bases, and 14 bases lay in between. The CDR3 spans 15 residues. Germline CDR1 and CDR2: SGHAT and FQNNGV. This chain's CDR3 is CASSLRDHTTGELFF. The CDR3 bases are TGTGCCAGCAGCCTCCGGGACCACACCACCGGGGAGCTGTTTTTT.

V gene TRBV6-5 combines with J gene TRBJ2-5; maybe TRBD1 (5 bases). The CDR3 runs 13 residues. The germline CDR1 and CDR2 sequences are MNHEY and SVGAGI. V was trimmed by 6 bases and J by 5 bases, leaving 13 bases between them. For the CDR3, the DNA is TGTGCCAGCAGCCAAGGCAGGGTCGAGACCCAGTACTTC. Its protein is CASSQGRVETQYF.

The V and J genes are TRBV6-5 and TRBJ2-1; TRBD1 aligns across 8 bases. The ends lost 0 bases at V and 9 bases at J; junction bases unmatched: 7. CDR1 is MNHEY and CDR2 is SVGAGI in the germline V gene. This CDR3 contains 15 residues. Here the CDR3 DNA reads TGTGCCAGCAGTTACTCGGACAGGGAAGTTTCTGAGCAGTTCTTC. Translating it yields CASSYSDREVSEQFF.

This clone appeared once. The chain carries TRBV7-9 and TRBJ2-1, with D perhaps matching TRBD2 (7 bases). V lost 2 bases to trimming and J lost 9 bases, with 14 bases between them. Germline loops: CDR1 SEHNR, CDR2 FQNEAQ (reference sequence). The CDR3 loop spans 14 amino acids. CDR3 nucleotides: TGTGCCAGCAGCTTACGGCCAGGGGAGGGTGAGCAGTTCTTC. Its protein is CASSLRPGEGEQFF.

This chain joins TRBV7-9 and TRBJ2-5, with D possibly matching TRBD2 (5 bases). Between the trimmed V and J ends, which lost 4 bases and 3 bases, there was a span of 9 bases. The CDR3 extends over 13 amino acids. Germline lookup yields CDR1 SEHNR and CDR2 FQNEAQ (reference sequence). The CDR3 nucleotides read TGTGCCAGCAGCTATTGGGGAGAAGAGACCCAGTACTTC. Translation gives CASSYWGEETQYF. The full variable domain, its missing parts supplied by reference TRBV7-9 and TRBJ2-5, is DTGVSQNPRHKITKRGQNVTFRCDPISEHNRLYWYRQTLGQGPEFLTYFQNEAQLEKSRLLSDRFSAERPKGSFSTLEIQRTEQGDSAMYLCASSYWGEETQYFGPGTRLLVL.